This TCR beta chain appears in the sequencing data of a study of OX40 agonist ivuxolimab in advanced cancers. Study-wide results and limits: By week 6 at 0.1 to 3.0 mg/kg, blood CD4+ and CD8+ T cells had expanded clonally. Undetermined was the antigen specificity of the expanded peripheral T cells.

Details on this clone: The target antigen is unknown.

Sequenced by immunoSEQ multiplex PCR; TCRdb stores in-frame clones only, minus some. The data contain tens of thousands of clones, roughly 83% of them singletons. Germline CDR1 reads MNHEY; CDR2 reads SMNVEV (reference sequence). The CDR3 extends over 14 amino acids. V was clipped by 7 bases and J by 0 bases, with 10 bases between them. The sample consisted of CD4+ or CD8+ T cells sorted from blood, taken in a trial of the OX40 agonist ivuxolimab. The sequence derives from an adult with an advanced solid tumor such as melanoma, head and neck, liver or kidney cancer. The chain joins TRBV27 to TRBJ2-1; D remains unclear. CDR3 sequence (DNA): TGTGCCAGCACCCAGGATCCCTCCTACAATGAGCAGTTCTTC. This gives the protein CASTQDPSYNEQFF.